The clone carrying this TCR beta chain was seen once. The antigen is not known. This sample stems from a study of cytomegalovirus exposure and HLA in healthy donors. Some clones are missing from TCRdb's copy, which holds only in-frame ones; the method was immunoSEQ multiplex PCR. The sample carries nearly 110,000 clones, about 88% recorded once. Study-level points and caveats: Cytomegalovirus status, reportedly, was diagnosed with high specificity and sensitivity by the classifier. First-cohort TCR clusters were later found to tend to co-occur in the roughly 120 validation repertoires. The authors enumerated some 160 TCR beta chains as linked to cytomegalovirus.

This TCR was recovered from a young woman in good health and CMV-seropositive. The sequenced sample was PBMCs.

CDR3 sequence: CASSLGRRQVPKPDTQYF. In DNA, the CDR3 is TGTGCCAGCAGCTTAGGGCGGAGACAGGTGCCGAAACCAGATACGCAGTATTTT. The rearrangement links TRBV7-2 to TRBJ2-3, with a possible D match to TRBD1 (6 bases). The CDR3 is 18 amino acids. Trimming took off 1 base at V and 4 bases at J, with 21 bases between the two ends. The germline CDR1 and CDR2 sequences are SGHTA and FQGNSA.